These 29 T cell receptor beta chains were all obtained from the same sample, sequenced in a study of cytomegalovirus exposure and HLA in healthy donors. 60 Vbeta and 13 Jbeta primers were used in PCR. Here immunoSEQ multiplex PCR was the method, and the copy in TCRdb shows in-frame clones only, minus some. The sample holds about 140,000 clones; about 76% are singletons and the top ten take 2.5% to 3.5%. Sequencing used PBMCs. The receptors shown here come from a female donor in good health and CMV-seronegative.

The chain links TRBV4-1 to TRBJ1-1; 7 bases align to TRBD1. The germline CDR1 and CDR2 sequences are MGHRA and YSYEKL. This CDR3 has 12 residues. The trim removed 0 bases at V and 8 bases at J, leaving 0 bases unmatched. The CDR3 reads CASSQETGEAFF. CDR3 nucleotide sequence: TGCGCCAGCAGCCAAGAGACAGGGGAAGCTTTCTTT.

In its sample, this clone was seen once. The rearrangement joins TRBV5-1 to TRBJ2-1, with TRBD1 matching over 7 bases. This CDR3 comprises 15 residues. V trimming: 0 bases; J trimming: 3 bases; junction bases outside the gene matches: 3. Germline V gives CDR1 SGHRS, CDR2 YFSETQ. Here the CDR3 reads CASSLEQGFYNEQFF. CDR3 DNA: TGCGCCAGCAGCTTGGAACAGGGGTTCTACAATGAGCAGTTCTTC.

This clone appeared a single time. The V gene is TRBV13, the J gene TRBJ2-7; the D gene is possibly TRBD2 (5 bases). CDR1 and CDR2 (germline): PRHDT, FYEKMQ (reference sequence). V shed 1 base and J shed 0 bases, with 7 bases lying between them. This CDR3 is built from 14 residues. The CDR3 is CASSLEADSYEQYF. The CDR3 nucleotides are TGTGCCAGCAGCTTAGAAGCGGACTCCTACGAGCAGTACTTC.

The chain has TRBV5-1 and TRBJ1-1; 9 bases map to TRBD1. V was clipped by 4 bases and J by 3 bases; unmatched bases: 4. CDR3 length equals 14 residues. CDR1 and CDR2 from the germline V gene are SGHRS and YFSETQ. The CDR3 nucleotides read TGCGCCAGCAGCGGGGGACAGGGCGACACTGAAGCTTTCTTT. Protein product: CASSGGQGDTEAFF.

The rearrangement uses TRBV6-1 and TRBJ2-7; D unresolved. V lost 4 bases and J 3 bases, leaving 4 bases between the germline ends. Germline values: CDR1 MNHNS, CDR2 SASEGT. The CDR3 runs 11 residues. CDR3 coding DNA: TGTGCCAGCAGTGCCGTCTACGAGCAGTACTTC. Its translation: CASSAVYEQYF.

V gene TRBV7-2 combines with J gene TRBJ2-5; the D is unclear. Trimming cost V 1 base and J 3 bases, with 6 bases left between them. This CDR3 is built from 13 residues. Germline V CDR1 and CDR2: SGHTA, FQGNSA. The CDR3 here is CASSLGPEETQYF. DNA for the CDR3: TGTGCCAGCAGCTTAGGGCCCGAAGAGACCCAGTACTTC.

The V call is TRBV7-9, the J call TRBJ2-2; unclear D gene. The V and J ends lost 2 bases and 0 bases respectively, with 13 bases between them. The CDR3 has 17 residues. Per germline, CDR1 SEHNR and CDR2 FQNEAQ (reference sequence). The CDR3: CASSLKWVGANTGELFF. The CDR3 bases are TGTGCCAGCAGCTTAAAGTGGGTTGGAGCGAACACCGGGGAGCTGTTTTTT. Full variable domain (remainder filled in from reference TRBV7-9 and TRBJ2-2): DTGVSQNPRHKITKRGQNVTFRCDPISEHNRLYWYRQTLGQGPEFLTYFQNEAQLEKSRLLSDRFSAERPKGSFSTLEIQRTEQGDSAMYLCASSLKWVGANTGELFFGEGSRLTVL.

In this sample, this clone turned up once. The genes are TRBV21-1 and TRBJ2-1; the D call in the table, TRBD2, was not verified against the DNA. TRBV21-1 counts as a pseudogene. The CDR3 consists of 15 residues. The CDR3 reads CASSKAPGFYNEQFF. The CDR3 region has the DNA TGTGCCAGCAGCAAAGCCCCGGGATTCTACAATGAGCAGTTCTTC.

The V gene is TRBV30, the J gene TRBJ2-1; maybe TRBD1 (6 bases). Trimming shortened V by 5 bases and J by 3 bases, and 14 bases separated the two germline ends. The germline CDR1 and CDR2 sequences are GTSNPN and SVGIG (reference sequence). This CDR3 comprises 14 residues. In DNA, the CDR3 is TGTGCCTGGGGTGAGGGGGTCCTCTACAATGAGCAGTTCTTC. It is translated as CAWGEGVLYNEQFF. The full variable domain, completed using reference TRBV30 and TRBJ2-1, is SQTIHQWPATLVQPVGSPLSLECTVEGTSNPNLYWYRQAAGRGLQLLFYSVGIGQISSEVPQNLSASRPQDRQFILSSKKLLLSDSGFYLCAWGEGVLYNEQFFGPGTRLTVL.

This chain connects TRBV5-1 to TRBJ2-7; the match to TRBD1 covers 11 bases. The length of the CDR3 is 16 residues. Germline V gene sequence: CDR1 SGHRS, CDR2 YFSETQ. Trimming removed 0 bases from V and 6 bases from J; junction bases left unmatched: 8. CDR3 nucleotides: TGCGCCAGCAGCTTGGCGCCCCGGGGACAGGGGGGCGAGCAGTACTTC. It translates to CASSLAPRGQGGEQYF.

The chain recombines TRBV5-1 with TRBJ1-1, with D perhaps matching TRBD1 (5 bases). Germline V gene lookup returns CDR1 SGHRS and CDR2 YFSETQ. The V gene lost 4 bases and the J gene lost 4 bases, with 20 bases spanning the gap. This CDR3 has 16 amino acids. CDR3 nucleotides: TGCGCCAGCAGCCTGAAAATAGGGGACTTCGGCACTGAAGCTTTCTTT. Amino acids: CASSLKIGDFGTEAFF.

The rearrangement uses TRBV6-5 and TRBJ1-2, with 9 bases that match TRBD1. Germline loops: CDR1 MNHEY, CDR2 SVGAGI. Trimming took 11 bases from V and 2 from J; bases not matched to a gene: 12. The CDR3 extends over 15 amino acids. The CDR3 region is CAVLSPGQGNYGYTF. Written as DNA, the CDR3 is TGTGCCGTCCTAAGTCCGGGACAGGGAAACTATGGCTACACCTTC.

The V call is TRBV6-5, the J call TRBJ2-5; 12 bases are a match to TRBD1. Germline-derived CDR1 and CDR2 are MNHEY and SVGAGI. V lost 5 bases to trimming and J lost 2 bases; unmatched junction nucleotides: 3. The CDR3 contains 15 residues. The CDR3 protein is CASSRDRGRQETQYF. The CDR3 DNA reads TGTGCCAGCAGTAGGGACAGGGGGCGGCAAGAGACCCAGTACTTC.

The chain uses TRBV7-9 and TRBJ2-1; unclear D gene. This CDR3 has 13 residues. The germline V and J ends were trimmed by 5 bases and 5 bases, with 10 bases remaining between them. Germline CDR1 reads SEHNR; CDR2 reads FQNEAQ (reference sequence). CDR3 nucleotides: TGTGCCAGCAGCCCGTGGAGCGACAATGAGCAGTTCTTC. Protein sequence: CASSPWSDNEQFF.

The table lists this clone with a count of one. The chain combines TRBV6-1 with TRBJ2-7; 9 nucleotides line up with TRBD1. The CDR3 loop spans 15 amino acids. V dropped 6 bases and J dropped 3; count of bases not matched to a gene: 9. Germline V gene sequence: CDR1 MNHNS, CDR2 SASEGT. CDR3 nucleotide sequence: TGTGCCAGCAGGGCGGCCGGGACAGGGATCTACGAGCAGTACTTC. This encodes CASRAAGTGIYEQYF.

The chain couples TRBV7-9 to TRBJ2-2; perhaps TRBD2 as D (6 bases). Germline CDR1 reads SEHNR; CDR2 reads FQNEAQ (reference sequence). The length of the CDR3 is 15 residues. V was cut by 5 bases and J by 7 bases, with 17 bases left in between. The CDR3, as DNA: TGTGCCAGCAGCCACCAGACTAGTATCTACGGGGAGCTGTTTTTT. Amino acids: CASSHQTSIYGELFF.

The CDR3 coding sequence is TGCGCCAGCAGCTTAAGGGCCAGACAGGCCCCGCGTGAGCAGTACTTC. It translates to CASSLRARQAPREQYF. The V gene is TRBV5-1, the J gene TRBJ2-7, with a possible D match to TRBD1 (6 bases). The germline V gene encodes CDR1 SGHRS and CDR2 YFSETQ. Trimming took off 2 bases at V and 7 bases at J, with 22 bases between the two ends. CDR3 length: 16 residues.

The V and J genes are TRBV29-1 and TRBJ1-2, with 12 bases aligning to TRBD1. Trimming removed 6 bases from V and 8 bases from J; junction bases left unmatched: 16. The germline V gene encodes CDR1 SQVTM and CDR2 ANQGSEA. This CDR3 is built from 16 residues. The CDR3 reads CSVARDRGPGVAGYTF. In DNA form, the CDR3 reads TGCAGCGTCGCTCGGGACAGGGGGCCTGGAGTTGCGGGCTACACCTTC.

The chain carries TRBV7-4 and TRBJ1-1; 8 bases fit TRBD1. The V gene's germline CDR1 is SGHVT and CDR2 SQSDAQ. V lost 2 bases and J lost 9; bases outside the gene matches: 2. This CDR3 has 12 amino acids. CDR3 sequence reads: CASSLRQGKAFF. CDR3 in DNA: TGTGCCAGCAGCTTAAGACAGGGGAAAGCTTTCTTT. Complete variable domain (other parts from reference TRBV7-4 and TRBJ1-1): GAGVSQSPRYKVAKRGRDVALRCDSISGHVTLYWYRQTLGQGSEVLTYSQSDAQRDKSGRPSGRFSAERPERSVSTLKIQRTEQGDSAVYLCASSLRQGKAFFGQGTRLTVV.

The chain is built from TRBV23-1 and TRBJ2-1; 10 bases fit TRBD2. TRBV23-1 has ORF status, its function being uncertain. The trim removed 3 bases at V and 4 bases at J, leaving 6 bases unmatched. The CDR3 is 16 amino acids. The CDR3 protein is CASSQEREGRYNEQFF. The CDR3, as DNA: TGCGCCAGCAGTCAGGAGCGGGAGGGCCGGTACAATGAGCAGTTCTTC.

As to this clone: At one end the junction does not follow the germline gene, possibly because of a read error. The rearrangement links TRBV7-7 to TRBJ2-5; maybe TRBD2 (6 bases). Germline V gene sequence: CDR1 SSHAT, CDR2 FNYEAQ (reference sequence). The CDR3 runs 14 residues. This CDR3 reads CASTPDPGGETQYF. The CDR3 DNA sequence: TGTGCTAGCACCCCGGACCCAGGAGGGGAGACCCAGTACTTC.

This chain uses TRBV7-2 with TRBJ1-2; TRBD1 is a possible D gene (5 bases). In germline, CDR1 is SGHTA, CDR2 FQGNSA. V dropped 3 bases and J dropped 3 bases, with 11 bases sitting between them. The CDR3 sequence is 14 residues long. For the CDR3, the DNA is TGTGCCAGCAGCTTGGGGCGTTGGGACTATGGCTACACCTTC. Amino acid sequence: CASSLGRWDYGYTF.

This clone was seen once. V is TRBV5-1 and J is TRBJ2-3; 11 positions match TRBD2. Looked up from germline, CDR1 is SGHRS and CDR2 is YFSETQ. The CDR3 loop spans 18 amino acids. Trimming took 5 bases from V and 3 from J; bases not matched to a gene: 14. The CDR3 DNA sequence: TGCGCCAGCAGTTTCCTATCTAGCGGGAGGAGGGGGACAGATACGCAGTATTTT. Translating gives CASSFLSSGRRGTDTQYF.

This clone appeared a single time. This chain links TRBV9 with TRBJ1-2; 7 bases align to TRBD1. The CDR3 runs to 16 residues. CDR1 and CDR2 (germline): SGDLS, YYNGEE. The ends lost 5 bases at V and 3 bases at J; junction bases unmatched: 13. CDR3 amino acids: CASSGMGQTFDYGYTF. CDR3 sequence (DNA): TGTGCCAGCAGTGGAATGGGACAGACTTTTGACTATGGCTACACCTTC.

The chain couples TRBV10-3 to TRBJ1-2; D is ambiguous. Trimming left V 0 bases short and J 4 bases short, with 6 bases between. The CDR3 sequence is 13 residues long. Germline-derived CDR1 and CDR2 are ENHRY and SYGVKD. This CDR3 reads CAISESYSYGYTF. CDR3 DNA sequence: TGTGCCATCAGTGAGTCGTACAGCTATGGCTACACCTTC.

The rearrangement joins TRBV9 to TRBJ2-4; weak D call: TRBD2 (7 bases). The germline CDR1 and CDR2 sequences are SGDLS and YYNGEE. The CDR3 totals 14 residues. The V gene lost 2 bases and the J gene lost 9 bases, with 15 bases spanning the gap. The CDR3 bases are TGTGCCAGCAGCGTCCTAGGGGGGGAAGCCATTCAGTACTTC. Amino acid sequence: CASSVLGGEAIQYF.

This chain connects TRBV30 to TRBJ1-4; a weak D match, TRBD1 (6 bases). Per germline, CDR1 GTSNPN and CDR2 SVGIG (reference sequence). V gave up 1 base and J gave up 1 base, with 16 bases separating them. This CDR3 has 17 residues. The DNA of the CDR3 is TGTGCCTGGAGTGGAGCAGGGGAAGTAGTAACTAATGAAAAACTGTTTTTT. Its protein product is CAWSGAGEVVTNEKLFF. The full variable domain, rest sourced from reference TRBV30 and TRBJ1-4, is SQTIHQWPATLVQPVGSPLSLECTVEGTSNPNLYWYRQAAGRGLQLLFYSVGIGQISSEVPQNLSASRPQDRQFILSSKKLLLSDSGFYLCAWSGAGEVVTNEKLFFGSGTQLSVL.

The chain recombines TRBV4-3 with TRBJ2-3, with D tentatively TRBD2 (6 bases). Germline CDR1 and CDR2: LGHNA and YSLEER. V was pared by 0 bases and J by 2 bases, with 18 bases between. CDR3 size: 18 residues. CDR3 protein: CASSQENSPGLLTDTQYF. The CDR3 DNA sequence: TGCGCCAGCAGCCAAGAGAACTCGCCGGGACTCCTCACAGATACGCAGTATTTT.

This chain links TRBV30 with TRBJ1-1; 12 bases fit TRBD1. The length of the CDR3 is 12 residues. Germline CDR1 and CDR2: GTSNPN and SVGIG (reference sequence). V lost 5 bases and J lost 10; bases outside the gene matches: 5. In nucleotides, the CDR3 is TGTGCCTGGTCTCCGGGACAGGGGGCAGCTTTCTTT. Its protein product is CAWSPGQGAAFF.